Shown below are 4 T cell receptor beta chains from a single sample sequenced in a study of cytomegalovirus exposure and HLA in healthy donors. The data were produced by immunoSEQ multiplex PCR, yet TCRdb's version contains in-frame clones alone and is incomplete. The data show 110,000 or so clones, with approximately 86% seen just once and 3% to 3.5% held by the top ten. Material: PBMCs. The receptors come from a woman between 18 and 29 years old in good health and CMV-seronegative.

V is TRBV7-6 and J is TRBJ2-7; D gene ambiguous. The germline V gene has CDR1 SGHVS and CDR2 FNYEAQ. Trimming pared 5 bases from V and 3 bases from J, leaving 5 bases between. The CDR3 is 11 residues long. Here the CDR3 DNA reads TGTGCCAGCAGCCTGTACTACGAGCAGTACTTC. Translation gives CASSLYYEQYF.

V usage is TRBV19 and J usage is TRBJ2-1; no reliable D call. CDR3 length: 11 amino acids. The germline V and J ends were trimmed by 2 bases and 10 bases, with 6 bases remaining between them. Germline CDR1 LNHDA, CDR2 SQIVND (reference sequence). CDR3 sequence: CASSISSEQFF. The CDR3 DNA is TGTGCCAGTAGTATATCGTCGGAGCAGTTCTTC.

The chain combines TRBV2 with TRBJ2-3; 9 bases agree with TRBD1. The CDR3 sequence is 17 residues long. J was trimmed by 2 bases and V by 6 bases; bases with no gene match: 12. In germline, CDR1 is SNHLY, CDR2 FYNNEI. CDR3 region: CASRVGTGITFTDTQYF. CDR3 bases: TGTGCCAGCAGGGTGGGGACAGGGATCACCTTCACAGATACGCAGTATTTT.

V usage is TRBV27 and J usage is TRBJ1-3; 7 nucleotides agree with TRBD1. With V trimmed by 6 bases and J by 0 bases, 5 bases remained unmatched. CDR3 length: 15 residues. Germline-derived CDR1 and CDR2 are MNHEY and SMNVEV (reference sequence). Here the CDR3 DNA reads TGTGCCAGCAGCATACAGGGGAGCTCTGGAAACACCATATATTTT. Its protein product is CASSIQGSSGNTIYF.